This T cell receptor (beta chain) was documented in a study of T cells in Graves' hyperthyroidism and ophthalmopathy. Study as a whole: At initial diagnosis, before any treatment had begun, peripheral blood was obtained.

Amplified TCR beta CDR3 regions came from RNA transcripts. First-round RT-PCR with HTBI primers amplified the TCR CDR3 region. A single record per CDR3 protein comes from TCRdb applying MiXCR to the multiplex PCR reads. The sample carries hundreds of thousands of distinct CDR3 sequences, roughly 15% recorded once. CDR1 and CDR2 (germline): MNHNS, SASEGT. This CDR3 has 11 amino acids. Deletions cut 4 bases from V and 3 bases from J, with 4 bases between. Patients were excluded for uncontrolled infection, other autoimmune disease, pregnancy or lactation. Diagnosing involved the use of clinical symptoms, serum thyroxine and TRAb, thyroid ultrasound and orbital computed tomography. This clonotype has ten or more counts.

This chain joins TRBV6-1 and TRBJ2-7, with D hard to call. Sequencing input: blood. The sequence was collected from a woman in her forties with Graves' ophthalmopathy. The CDR3 sequence: CASSALYEQYF. CDR3 coding DNA: TGTGCCAGCAGTGCCCTCTACGAGCAGTACTTC.